This T cell receptor beta chain was identified during a study of molecular identifiers for immune sequencing clone quantification (dated by TCRdb to 2017 to 2018). About the full investigation: For a replicate experiment, RNA from roughly 21,000 or 96,000 naive CD8 T cells was divided into five aliquots, and four of the five aliquots were sequenced. This methods study benchmarked molecular-identifier clustering-based TCR repertoire sequencing (MIDCIRS) and TCR RNA copy counting, using CD8 T cells to do so.

The library was obtained by PCR. Sequencing used a NextSeq 500. Bulk TCR libraries were generated as previously described, with the TCR primers listed in Table S5 used. The Qiagen AllPrep DNA/RNA kit was used to purify total RNA. Reads from multiple sequencing runs of the same library were pooled before analysis. Regarding the original processing steps: Reads were retained only if the reads had an exact TCR constant sequence, and the retained reads were trimmed to 150 nt and grouped according to their 12-nt molecular barcodes. Reads within each barcode group were sub-clustered using a 15% Levenshtein threshold, and quality-weighted consensus sequences were constructed for each RNA molecule. Non-functional sequences were discarded, and so were lower-count sequences lying one edit away from another sequence. Based on a fit of two negative binomial distributions, barcode sub-clusters having less than 20% of the maximum read count were discarded. TCRdb itself trimmed the public reads at Q25 with fastp, ran MiXCR and retained productive beta chains. Each entry merges the rows of one CDR3 protein and shows their most common DNA and genes. These V and J calls originate from TCRdb's pipeline instead of the authors' own analysis. The sample table records over 85,000 distinct CDR3 sequences; 30% to 35% of these occur just once. Less than 10% of the sample lies in the top ten.

The study at large found these results: A single cell's worth of spiked-in Jurkat TCR RNA was reported detectable even among some 920,000 naive CD8 T cells. Highly expanded clone sizes could be underestimated because identical TCR molecules may share a barcode. When barcode sub-clustering was omitted, TCR diversity was inflated by chimeric consensus sequences, with chimeras reaching as high as 47%. Spiked-in Jurkat TCR RNA (approximately 10 copies' worth), which is not part of the donor repertoire, was contained in the naive libraries. In CMV-specific effector cells, over 98% of molecules were held by clones above 20 RNA copies, whereas under 1% of molecules were held by such clones in naive cells. Modeling indicated approximately 3.1 TCR RNA copies recovered per cell, compared with about 10 by digital PCR, which implies a capture efficiency of around 31%.

A word on this clonotype: Its recognized antigen is unknown. No much larger clone exists at a distance of one base, and base qualities are not known.

Libraries of naive CD8 T cells were built from anywhere between about 17,000 and 1,000,000 sorted cells, with 10%, 30% or 50% of the purified RNA used. Naive CD8 T cells, defined as CD8+CD4-CCR7+CD45RA+, were FACS-sorted into RLT Plus buffer on a BD FACSAria II. To test detection sensitivity, Jurkat RNA equivalent to more than 8 TCR copies was spiked into samples of about 18,000-1,000,000 naive CD8 T cells. Enrichment of CD8 T cells was done with RosetteSep CD8+ T Cell Enrichment Cocktail plus Ficoll-Paque, and ACK red cell lysis came afterward. The sequencing input was naive CD8+ T cells from blood, with Jurkat cell RNA spiked in. The label giving this sample's cell subset or site can be read as: FACS-sorted CD8+CD4-CCR7+CD45RA+ naive T cells. This receptor was obtained from a human donor in good health. Some libraries in this study had Jurkat cell RNA spiked in.

The CDR3 region has the sequence CATSDLWPGELFF. The nucleotides read TGTGCCACCAGTGATTTATGGCCCGGGGAGCTGTTTTTT. The chain joins TRBV24-1 to TRBJ2-2; a confident D gene designation cannot be given. There are 13 amino acids in the CDR3, from cysteine to phenylalanine inclusive. Only the CDR3 DNA stays, 39 bases, in frame from base 1. V is pared back by 1 base and J by 6 bases, with 5 bases lying between the germline termini. The germline V gene specifies KGHDR as CDR1 and SFDVKD as CDR2.